This TCR beta chain was captured by sequencing in a study of patients and donors after allogeneic stem cell transplantation. TCRdb recomputed calls from the RT-PCR reads with MiXCR, one row per CDR3 protein. The sample carries over 65,000 distinct CDR3 sequences, less than 30% recorded once. This clonotype was counted only a few times. Trimming took 3 bases from V and 0 from J; bases not matched to a gene: 4. This CDR3 comprises 16 residues. Looked up from germline, CDR1 is LGHDT and CDR2 is YNNKEL (reference sequence). The gene calls are TRBV3-1 and TRBJ1-3; 8 bases map to TRBD1. The specimen was blood, either unsorted or a sorted T cell fraction (not recorded which). The source is a human donor who was either an allogeneic HSCT recipient or a stem cell or donor lymphocyte infusion donor (not recorded which). It is not recorded whose cells these are; they may come from a transplant donor. CDR3 sequence: CASSHTTGGSGNTIYF. The DNA of the CDR3 is TGTGCCAGCAGCCACACAACAGGGGGCTCTGGAAACACCATATATTTT.